This T cell receptor (beta chain) was recovered during a study of blood T cell repertoires in COVID-19. On the study more broadly: Specimens from acute and convalescent COVID-19 originated in the United States, Italy and Spain. Nucleic acid was either cDNA or gDNA, and it came from T cells, B-cell-depleted T cells, or PBMCs.

In the authors' workflow: Reference gene primer amplification gave nucleated cell count estimates. Generated by immunoSEQ multiplex PCR, the TCRdb table keeps only in-frame clones and is missing some. V and J calls and clone size are as listed in that table; D and trimming were resolved from the DNA. The table includes 100,000 or so clones, 75% to 95% detected once. The CDR3 runs to 18 residues. Germline V gives CDR1 MNHEY, CDR2 SMNVEV (reference sequence). Trimming removed 6 bases at V and 0 bases at J, with 18 bases between. This clonotype was obtained from a man between 18 and 29 years old with acute or convalescent COVID-19. This sequence joins TRBV27 and TRBJ2-6; D perhaps matches TRBD1 (5 bases). Sequenced input: peripheral blood. The CDR3 sequence: CASSLSTESFSGANVLTF. The CDR3 nucleotides read TGTGCCAGCAGCCTTTCGACAGAGTCTTTCTCTGGGGCCAACGTCCTGACTTTC.